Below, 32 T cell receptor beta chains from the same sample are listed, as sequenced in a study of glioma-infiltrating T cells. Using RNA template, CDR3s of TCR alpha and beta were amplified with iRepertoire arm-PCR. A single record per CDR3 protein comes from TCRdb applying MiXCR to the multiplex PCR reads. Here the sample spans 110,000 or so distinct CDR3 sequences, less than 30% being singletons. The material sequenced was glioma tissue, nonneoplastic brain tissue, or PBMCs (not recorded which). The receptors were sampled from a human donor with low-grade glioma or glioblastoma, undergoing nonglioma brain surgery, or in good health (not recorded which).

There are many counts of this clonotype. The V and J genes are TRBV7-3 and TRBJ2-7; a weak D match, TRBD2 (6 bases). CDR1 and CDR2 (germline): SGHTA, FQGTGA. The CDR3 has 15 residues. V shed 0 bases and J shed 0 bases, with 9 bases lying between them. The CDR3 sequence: CASSLTGRTSYEQYF. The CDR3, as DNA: TGTGCCAGCAGCTTAACCGGGAGAACCTCCTACGAGCAGTACTTC.

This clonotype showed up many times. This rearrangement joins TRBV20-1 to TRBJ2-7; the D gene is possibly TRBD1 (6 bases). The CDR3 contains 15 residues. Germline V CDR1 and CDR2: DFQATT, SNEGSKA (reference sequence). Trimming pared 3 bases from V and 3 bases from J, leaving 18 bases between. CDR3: CSASGGQGIIYEQYF. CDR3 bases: TGCAGTGCTAGTGGGGGCCAGGGTATAATCTACGAGCAGTACTTC.

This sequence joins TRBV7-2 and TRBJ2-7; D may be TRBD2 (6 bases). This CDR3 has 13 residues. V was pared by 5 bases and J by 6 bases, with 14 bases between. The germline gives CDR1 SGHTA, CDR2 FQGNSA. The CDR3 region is CASSTFRGSEQYF. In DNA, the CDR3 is TGTGCCAGCAGCACATTCCGGGGGTCCGAGCAGTACTTC.

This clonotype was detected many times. The CDR3 DNA sequence: TGCAGTGCTTGGAACCCGGGTCATAAAGGGGGCACTGAAGCTTTCTTT. It translates to CSAWNPGHKGGTEAFF. The chain carries TRBV20-1 and TRBJ1-1; D might be TRBD1 (6 bases). The V gene lost 5 bases and the J gene lost 4 bases, with 23 bases spanning the gap. Germline CDR1 is DFQATT and CDR2 is SNEGSKA (reference sequence). This CDR3 spans 16 amino acids.

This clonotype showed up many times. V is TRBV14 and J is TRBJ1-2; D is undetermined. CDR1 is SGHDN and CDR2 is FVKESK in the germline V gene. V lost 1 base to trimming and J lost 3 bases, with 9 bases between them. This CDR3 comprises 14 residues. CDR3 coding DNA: TGTGCCAGCAGCCAAGTTGCCAGCTACTATGGCTACACCTTC. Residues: CASSQVASYYGYTF.

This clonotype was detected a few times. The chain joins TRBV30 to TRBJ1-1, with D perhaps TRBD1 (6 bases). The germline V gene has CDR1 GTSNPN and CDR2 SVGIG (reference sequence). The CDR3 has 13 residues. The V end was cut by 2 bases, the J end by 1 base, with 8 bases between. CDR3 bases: TGTGCCTGGAGTAGGGGACAGAACACTGAAGCTTTCTTT. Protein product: CAWSRGQNTEAFF.

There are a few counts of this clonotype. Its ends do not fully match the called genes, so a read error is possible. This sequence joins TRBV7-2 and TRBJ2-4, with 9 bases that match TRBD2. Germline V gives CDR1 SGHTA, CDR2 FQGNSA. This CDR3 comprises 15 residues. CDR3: CASSLAGVAANIQYF. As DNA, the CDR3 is TGTGCCAGCAGTTTAGCGGGGGTCGCCGCAAACATTCAGTACTTC.

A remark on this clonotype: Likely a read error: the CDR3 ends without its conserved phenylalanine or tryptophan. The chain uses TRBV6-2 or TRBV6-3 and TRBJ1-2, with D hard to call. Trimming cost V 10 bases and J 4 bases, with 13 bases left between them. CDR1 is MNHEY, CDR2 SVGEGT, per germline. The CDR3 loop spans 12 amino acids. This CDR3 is CANQSLPYGYTS. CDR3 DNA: TGTGCCAACCAGTCCCTGCCCTATGGCTACACCAGC.

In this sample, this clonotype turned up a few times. Here the CDR3 reads CSEQSGSSYNEQFF. As DNA, the CDR3 is TGCAGCGAGCAAAGCGGAAGCTCCTACAATGAGCAGTTCTTC. The V call is TRBV29-1, the J call TRBJ2-1; tentative D call: TRBD2 (5 bases). This CDR3 comprises 14 residues. Deletions cut 7 bases from V and 0 bases from J, with 13 bases between. Germline-derived CDR1 and CDR2 are SQVTM and ANQGSEA.

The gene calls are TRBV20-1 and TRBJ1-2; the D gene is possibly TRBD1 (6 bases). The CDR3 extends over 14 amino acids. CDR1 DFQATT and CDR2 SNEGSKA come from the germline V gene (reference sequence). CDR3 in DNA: TGCAGATATCGGACAGAGCCGTCCAACTATGGCTACACCTTC. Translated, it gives CRYRTEPSNYGYTF.

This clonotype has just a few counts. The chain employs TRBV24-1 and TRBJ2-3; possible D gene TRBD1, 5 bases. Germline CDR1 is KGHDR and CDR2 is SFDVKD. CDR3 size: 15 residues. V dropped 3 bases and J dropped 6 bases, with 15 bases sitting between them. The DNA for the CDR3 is TGTGCCACCAGTGATCAGACAGAGGCTCGGGATACGCAGTATTTT. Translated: CATSDQTEARDTQYF.

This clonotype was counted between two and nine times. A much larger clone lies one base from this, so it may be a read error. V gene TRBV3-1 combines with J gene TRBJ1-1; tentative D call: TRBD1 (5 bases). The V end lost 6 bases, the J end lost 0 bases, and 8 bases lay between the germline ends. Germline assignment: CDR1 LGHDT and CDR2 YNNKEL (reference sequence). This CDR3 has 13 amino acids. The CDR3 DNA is TGTGCCAGCAGGAGGGGCATGAACACTGAAGCTTTCTTT. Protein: CASRRGMNTEAFF.

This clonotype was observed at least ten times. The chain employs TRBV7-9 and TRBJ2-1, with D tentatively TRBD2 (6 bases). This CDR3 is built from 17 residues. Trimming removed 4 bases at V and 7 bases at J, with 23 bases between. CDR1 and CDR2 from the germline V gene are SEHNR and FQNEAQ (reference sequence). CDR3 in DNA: TGTGCCAGCAGCTCCCCGCCTTGGGACTCTCTCGCTAATGAGCAGTTCTTC. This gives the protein CASSSPPWDSLANEQFF.

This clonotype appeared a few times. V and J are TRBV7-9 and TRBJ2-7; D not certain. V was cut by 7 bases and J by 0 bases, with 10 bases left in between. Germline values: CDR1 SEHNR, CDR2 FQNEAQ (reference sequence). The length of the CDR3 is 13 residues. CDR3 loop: CASTFSSSYEQYF. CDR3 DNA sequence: TGTGCCAGCACCTTCTCGTCCTCCTACGAGCAGTACTTC.

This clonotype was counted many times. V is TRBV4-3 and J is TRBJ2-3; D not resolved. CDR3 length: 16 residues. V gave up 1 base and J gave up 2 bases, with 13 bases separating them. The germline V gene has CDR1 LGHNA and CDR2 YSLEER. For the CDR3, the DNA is TGCGCCAGCAGCCAAGTTACAAGGTTATTCACAGATACGCAGTATTTT. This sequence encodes CASSQVTRLFTDTQYF.

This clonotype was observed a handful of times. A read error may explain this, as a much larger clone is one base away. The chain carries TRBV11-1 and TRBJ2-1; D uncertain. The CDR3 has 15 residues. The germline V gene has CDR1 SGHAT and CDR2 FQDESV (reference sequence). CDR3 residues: CASSLGPDSYNDQFF. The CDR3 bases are TGTGCCAGCAGCCTAGGCCCTGACTCCTACAATGATCAGTTCTTC.

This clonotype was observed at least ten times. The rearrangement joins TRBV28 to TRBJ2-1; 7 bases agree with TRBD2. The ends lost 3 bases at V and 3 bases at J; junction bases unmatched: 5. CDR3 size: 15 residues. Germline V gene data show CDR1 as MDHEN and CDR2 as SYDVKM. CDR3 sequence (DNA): TGTGCCAGCAGTTTGGCGGGAGCCAACTACAATGAGCAGTTCTTC. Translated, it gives CASSLAGANYNEQFF. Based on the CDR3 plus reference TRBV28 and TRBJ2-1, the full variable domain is DVKVTQSSRYLVKRTGEKVFLECVQDMDHENMFWYRQDPGLGLRLIYFSYDVKMKEKGDIPEGYSVSREKKERFSLILESASTNQTSMYLCASSLAGANYNEQFFGPGTRLTVL.

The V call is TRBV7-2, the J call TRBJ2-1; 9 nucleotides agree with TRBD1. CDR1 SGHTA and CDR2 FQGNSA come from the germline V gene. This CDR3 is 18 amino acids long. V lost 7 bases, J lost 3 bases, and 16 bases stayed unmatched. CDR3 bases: TGTGCCAGCATCTATAGCTCGAAACGGGACAGGGACTACAATGAGCAGTTCTTC. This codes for CASIYSSKRDRDYNEQFF. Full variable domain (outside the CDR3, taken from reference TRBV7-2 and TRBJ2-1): GAGVSQSPSNKVTEKGKDVELRCDPISGHTALYWYRQSLGQGLEFLIYFQGNSAPDKSGLPSDRFSAERTGGSVSTLTIQRTQQEDSAVYLCASIYSSKRDRDYNEQFFGPGTRLTVL.

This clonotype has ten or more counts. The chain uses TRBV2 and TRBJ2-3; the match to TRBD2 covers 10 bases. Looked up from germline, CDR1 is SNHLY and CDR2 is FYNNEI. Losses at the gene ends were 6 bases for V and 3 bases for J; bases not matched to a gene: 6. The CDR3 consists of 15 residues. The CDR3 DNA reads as TGTGCCAGCAGGCCCGGGACTAGCGTAACAGATACGCAGTATTTT. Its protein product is CASRPGTSVTDTQYF.

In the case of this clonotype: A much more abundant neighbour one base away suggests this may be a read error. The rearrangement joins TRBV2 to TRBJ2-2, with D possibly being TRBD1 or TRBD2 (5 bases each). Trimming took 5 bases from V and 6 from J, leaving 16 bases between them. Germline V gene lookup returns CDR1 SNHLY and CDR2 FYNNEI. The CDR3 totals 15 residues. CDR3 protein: CASSRNLGDPGELFF. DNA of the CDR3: TGTGCCAGCAGTCGAAATCTAGGGGACCCCGGGGAGCTGTTTTTT.

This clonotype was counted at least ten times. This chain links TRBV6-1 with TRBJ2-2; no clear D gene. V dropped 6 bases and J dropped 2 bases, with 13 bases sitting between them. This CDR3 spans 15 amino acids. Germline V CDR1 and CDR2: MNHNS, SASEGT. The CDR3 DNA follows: TGTGCCAGCAGCCGCCTCTCCGGAAACACCGGGGAGCTGTTTTTT. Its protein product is CASSRLSGNTGELFF.

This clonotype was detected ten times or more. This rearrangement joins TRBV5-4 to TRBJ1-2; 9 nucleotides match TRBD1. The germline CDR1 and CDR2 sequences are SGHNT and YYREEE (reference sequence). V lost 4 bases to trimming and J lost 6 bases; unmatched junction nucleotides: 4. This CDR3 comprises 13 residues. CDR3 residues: CASSPRTGDGYTF. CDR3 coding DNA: TGTGCCAGCAGCCCCCGGACAGGGGATGGCTACACCTTC.

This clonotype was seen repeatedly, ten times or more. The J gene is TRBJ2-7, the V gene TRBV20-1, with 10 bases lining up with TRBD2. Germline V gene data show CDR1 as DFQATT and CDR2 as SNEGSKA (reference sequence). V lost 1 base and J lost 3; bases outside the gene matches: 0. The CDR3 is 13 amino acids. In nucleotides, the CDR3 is TGCAGTGCTAGAGGGACTAGCGGCTACGAGCAGTACTTC. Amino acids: CSARGTSGYEQYF.

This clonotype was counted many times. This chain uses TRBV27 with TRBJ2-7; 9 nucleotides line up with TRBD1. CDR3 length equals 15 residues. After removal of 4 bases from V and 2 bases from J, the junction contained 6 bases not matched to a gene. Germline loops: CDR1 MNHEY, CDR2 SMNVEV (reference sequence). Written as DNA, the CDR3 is TGTGCCAGCAGTTGGGACAGGGAAGGGACCTACGAGCAGTACTTC. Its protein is CASSWDREGTYEQYF.

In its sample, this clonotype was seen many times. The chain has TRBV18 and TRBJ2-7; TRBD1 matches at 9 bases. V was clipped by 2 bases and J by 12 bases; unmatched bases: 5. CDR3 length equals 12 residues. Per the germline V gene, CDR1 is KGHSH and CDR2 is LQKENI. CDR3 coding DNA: TGTGCCAGCTCACCATGGGACAGGGCCTGGTACTTC. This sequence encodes CASSPWDRAWYF.

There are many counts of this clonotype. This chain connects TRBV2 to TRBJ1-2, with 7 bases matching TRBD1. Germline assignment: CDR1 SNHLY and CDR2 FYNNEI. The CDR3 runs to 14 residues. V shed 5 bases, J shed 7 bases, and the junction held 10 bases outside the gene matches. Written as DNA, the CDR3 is TGTGCCAGCAGTTTAATCCGGGACAGTCCTGGCTACACCTTC. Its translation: CASSLIRDSPGYTF.

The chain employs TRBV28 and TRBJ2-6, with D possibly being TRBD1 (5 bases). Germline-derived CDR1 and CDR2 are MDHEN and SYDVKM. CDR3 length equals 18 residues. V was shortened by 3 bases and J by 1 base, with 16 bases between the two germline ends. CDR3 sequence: CASSLISRGGSGANVLTF. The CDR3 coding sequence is TGTGCCAGCAGTTTGATATCAAGGGGTGGATCTGGGGCCAACGTCCTGACTTTC.

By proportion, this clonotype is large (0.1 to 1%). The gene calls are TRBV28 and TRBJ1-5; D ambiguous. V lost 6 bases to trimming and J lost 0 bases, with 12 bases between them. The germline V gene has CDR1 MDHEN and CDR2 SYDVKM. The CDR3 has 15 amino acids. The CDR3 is CASSLFRYSNQPQHF. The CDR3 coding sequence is TGTGCCAGCAGCTTGTTTAGGTATAGCAATCAGCCCCAGCATTTT.

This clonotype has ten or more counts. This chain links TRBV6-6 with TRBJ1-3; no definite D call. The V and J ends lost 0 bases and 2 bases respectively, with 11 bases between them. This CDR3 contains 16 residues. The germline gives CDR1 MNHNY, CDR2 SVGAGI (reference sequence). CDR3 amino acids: CASSYSPAGTGNTIYF. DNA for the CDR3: TGTGCCAGCAGTTACTCACCGGCGGGGACTGGAAACACCATATATTTT.

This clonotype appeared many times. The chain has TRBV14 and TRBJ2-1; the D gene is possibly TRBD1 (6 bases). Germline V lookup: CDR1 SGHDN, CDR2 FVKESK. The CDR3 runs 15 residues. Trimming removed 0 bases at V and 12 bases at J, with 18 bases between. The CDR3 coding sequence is TGTGCCAGCAGCCAAGAATCGACGGACAGTATGAGGCAGTTCTTC. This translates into CASSQESTDSMRQFF.

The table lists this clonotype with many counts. The CDR3 DNA follows: TGCAGCCCCCGTCGGGACTCTTCCTACGAGCAGTACTTC. Translation: CSPRRDSSYEQYF. V usage is TRBV20-1 and J usage is TRBJ2-7, with a tentative D call TRBD2 (6 bases). There are 13 residues in the CDR3. From germline, CDR1 is DFQATT and CDR2 SNEGSKA (reference sequence).

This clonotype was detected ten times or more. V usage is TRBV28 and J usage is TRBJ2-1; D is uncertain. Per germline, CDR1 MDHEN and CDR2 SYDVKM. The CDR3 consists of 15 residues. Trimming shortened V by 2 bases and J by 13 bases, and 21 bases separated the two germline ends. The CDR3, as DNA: TGTGCCAGCAGTTTACGAGCGTACACCTACAATGCTCAGTTCTTC. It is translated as CASSLRAYTYNAQFF.